The 5 T cell receptor beta chains below come from one sample, sequenced in a study of T-cell memory formation after mild COVID-19. TCRdb recomputed calls from the 5' RACE reads with MiXCR, one row per CDR3 protein. Of approximately 100,000 distinct CDR3 sequences in the sample, 25% were seen once. Sequenced material: PBMCs or a T cell subset sorted from them (not recorded which). These receptors were obtained from a man between 18 and 35 years old who had mild COVID-19 (a few samples of this study predate the infection). Cell type and time point are not known.

This sequence joins TRBV28 and TRBJ2-7; D is unclear. The V gene's germline CDR1 is MDHEN and CDR2 SYDVKM. The CDR3 totals 13 residues. The V end lost 7 bases, the J end lost 1 base, and 11 bases lay between the germline ends. The CDR3 sequence: CASTFGESYEQYF. For the CDR3, the DNA is TGTGCCAGCACCTTCGGCGAGTCCTACGAGCAGTACTTC.

This clonotype has a handful of counts. The chain links TRBV7-3 to TRBJ2-3; D perhaps matches TRBD1 (5 bases). CDR3 length: 13 amino acids. The V gene lost 5 bases and the J gene lost 4 bases, with 10 bases spanning the gap. Germline CDR1 SGHTA, CDR2 FQGTGA. The CDR3 reads CASSPRAADTQYF. The DNA of the CDR3 is TGTGCCAGCAGCCCCAGGGCCGCAGATACGCAGTATTTT. Full variable domain (outside the CDR3, taken from reference TRBV7-3 and TRBJ2-3): GAGVSQTPSNKVTEKGKYVELRCDPISGHTALYWYRQSLGQGPEFLIYFQGTGAADDSGLPNDRFFAVRPEGSVSTLKIQRTERGDSAVYLCASSPRAADTQYFGPGTRLTVL.

As to this clonotype: Possible read error: a much larger clone is one base away. This chain joins TRBV5-5 and TRBJ2-7; D is undetermined. Germline CDR1 is SGHKS and CDR2 is YYEKEE (reference sequence). Between the trimmed V and J ends, which lost 2 bases and 0 bases, there was a span of 3 bases. This CDR3 contains 12 residues. As DNA, the CDR3 is TGTGCCAGCAGCTTTGCCTCCTACGAGCAGTACTTC. This translates into CASSFASYEQYF.

The rearrangement links TRBV9 to TRBJ1-6, with 8 bases aligning to TRBD1. V lost 4 bases and J lost 9; bases outside the gene matches: 6. This CDR3 has 14 residues. The germline CDR1 and CDR2 sequences are SGDLS and YYNGEE. The CDR3 DNA reads as TGTGCCAGCAGCACGGGACAGGCCAGTTCACCCCTCCACTTT. Its protein product is CASSTGQASSPLHF. Filled out from reference TRBV9 and TRBJ1-6, the complete variable domain reads DSGVTQTPKHLITATGQRVTLRCSPRSGDLSVYWYQQSLDQGLQFLIQYYNGEERAKGNILERFSAQQFPDLHSELNLSSLELGDSALYFCASSTGQASSPLHFGNGTRLTVT.

This clonotype was seen a single time. The V gene is TRBV20-1, the J gene TRBJ1-1; possibly TRBD1 for D (5 bases). V lost 0 bases to trimming and J lost 4 bases, with 12 bases between them. Germline CDR1 is DFQATT and CDR2 is SNEGSKA (reference sequence). The CDR3 has 14 amino acids. CDR3: CSARDMGRGTEAFF. In DNA, the CDR3 is TGCAGTGCTAGAGACATGGGGAGGGGCACTGAAGCTTTCTTT.